Listed below are T cell receptor beta chains from one sample, sequenced in a study of blood T cell repertoires in COVID-19. Clones were sequenced by immunoSEQ multiplex PCR, and TCRdb holds only the in-frame ones, with some missing. The table shows hundreds of thousands of clones, with around 89% occurring only once. Sequencing was performed on peripheral blood. Source of these receptors: a woman in her 30s who had recovered from COVID-19. Each CDR3 is given with its conserved first and last residue. D genes are given only for firm matches. The listing skips clone size in some rows; elsewhere it reads once, few, many or a size class.

d_call j_call v_call clone_size cdr3_aa cdr3_nt
NA TRBJ2-7 TRBV7-9 NA CASSLNAGTYEQYF TGTGCCAGCAGCTTAAATGCAGGAACCTACGAGCAGTACTTC
TRBD2 TRBJ2-1 TRBV27 NA CASSLRAGGFSYEQFF TGTGCCAGCAGCCTGAGAGCGGGGGGCTTCTCTTATGAGCAGTTCTTC
TRBD1 TRBJ1-2 TRBV15 NA CATSKGGETYGYTF TGTGCCACCAGCAAAGGGGGCGAGACCTATGGCTACACCTTC
NA TRBJ1-4 TRBV2 NA CASRGTEGKLFF TGTGCCAGCAGGGGTACAGAGGGAAAACTGTTTTTT
TRBD1 TRBJ1-5 TRBV4-3 NA CASSLEYLAGGEQPQHF TGCGCCAGCAGCCTAGAATATTTGGCAGGGGGAGAGCAGCCCCAGCATTTT
TRBD1 TRBJ1-1 TRBV4-1 NA CASSQARVRDSYTWGTEAFF TGCGCCAGCAGCCAAGCCCGCGTCCGGGACAGCTACACCTGGGGCACTGAAGCTTTCTTT
NA TRBJ2-5 TRBV5-1 NA CASSTGLSETQYF TGCGCCAGCAGCACCGGACTCAGCGAGACCCAGTACTTC
TRBD1 TRBJ1-2 TRBV2 NA CASSVRTGEEEGYTF TGTGCCAGCAGTGTGCGGACAGGGGAGGAAGAGGGCTACACCTTC
NA TRBJ1-2 TRBV7-6 many CASSSGIDGYTF TGTGCCAGCAGCTCAGGGATAGATGGCTACACCTTC
TRBD1 TRBJ2-1 TRBV29-1 NA CSAGTGLYNEQFF TGCAGCGCTGGGACAGGATTATACAATGAGCAGTTCTTC